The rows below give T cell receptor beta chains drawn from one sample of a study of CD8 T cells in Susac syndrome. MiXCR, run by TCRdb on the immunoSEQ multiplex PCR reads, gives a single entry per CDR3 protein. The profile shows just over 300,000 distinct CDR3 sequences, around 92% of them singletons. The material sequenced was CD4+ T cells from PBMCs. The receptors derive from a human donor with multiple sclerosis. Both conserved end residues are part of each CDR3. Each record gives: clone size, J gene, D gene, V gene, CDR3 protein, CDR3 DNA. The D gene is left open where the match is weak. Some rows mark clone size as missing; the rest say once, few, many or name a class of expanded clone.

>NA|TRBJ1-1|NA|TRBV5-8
CASSLLGGLNTEAFF
TGTGCCAGCAGCTTGCTGGGGGGGCTGAACACTGAAGCTTTCTTT
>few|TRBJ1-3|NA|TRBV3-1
CASSQDLSGNTIYF
TGTGCCAGCAGCCAGGACCTCTCTGGAAACACCATATATTTT
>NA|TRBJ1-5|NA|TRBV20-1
CSASLGAYQPQHF
TGCAGTGCTAGCTTGGGGGCGTATCAGCCCCAGCATTTT
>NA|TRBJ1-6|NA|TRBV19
CASSFVGDSPLHF
TGTGCCAGTAGTTTCGTAGGGGATTCACCCCTCCACTTT
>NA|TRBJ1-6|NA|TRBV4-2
CASSQDPGSSGSSYNSPLHF
TGTGCCAGCAGCCAAGATCCCGGCTCGAGTGGGAGCTCCTATAATTCACCCCTCCACTTT
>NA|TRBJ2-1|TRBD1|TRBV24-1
CATSDMGQGRFNEQFF
TGTGCCACCAGTGATATGGGACAGGGCAGGTTCAATGAGCAGTTCTTC
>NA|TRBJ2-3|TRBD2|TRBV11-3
CASSLGGSGDTQYF
TGTGCCAGCAGCTTAGGAGGTAGCGGGGATACGCAGTATTTT
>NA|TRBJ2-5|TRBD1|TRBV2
CATQGQGKFETQYF
TGTGCCACCCAAGGACAGGGGAAATTTGAGACCCAGTACTTC
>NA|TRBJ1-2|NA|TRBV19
CASSPRAGDYGYTF
TGTGCCAGTAGTCCCCGGGCAGGGGACTATGGCTACACCTTC
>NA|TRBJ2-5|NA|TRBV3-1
CASSQDLAAGSETQYF
TGTGCCAGCAGCCAAGATCTTGCAGCGGGTTCGGAGACCCAGTACTTC
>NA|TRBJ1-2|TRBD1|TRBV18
CASSPGQEPYGYTF
TGTGCCAGCTCCCCGGGACAGGAACCCTATGGCTACACCTTC
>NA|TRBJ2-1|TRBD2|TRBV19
CASSTGPSGSRSSYNEQFF
TGTGCCAGTAGTACGGGACCTAGCGGATCAAGAAGCTCCTACAATGAGCAGTTCTTC
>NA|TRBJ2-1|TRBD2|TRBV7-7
CASSTRLAGYNEQFF
TGTGCTAGCAGCACAAGACTAGCGGGATACAATGAGCAGTTCTTC
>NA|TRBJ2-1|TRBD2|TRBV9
CASSVEGSGRYNEQFF
TGTGCCAGCAGCGTAGAAGGAAGCGGGAGGTACAATGAGCAGTTCTTC
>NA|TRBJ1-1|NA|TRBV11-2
CASSLDRLTNTEAFF
TGTGCCAGCAGCTTGGACAGACTGACGAACACTGAAGCTTTCTTT
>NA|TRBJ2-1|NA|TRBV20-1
CSARVRSYNEQFF
TGCAGTGCTAGAGTGCGGTCCTACAATGAGCAGTTCTTC
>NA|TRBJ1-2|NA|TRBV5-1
CASSPGPGVEGYTF
TGCGCCAGCAGCCCTGGCCCGGGGGTTGAGGGCTACACCTTC
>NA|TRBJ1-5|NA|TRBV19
CASSMLGQGGNQPQHF
TGTGCCAGTAGTATGTTGGGGCAGGGAGGCAATCAGCCCCAGCATTTT
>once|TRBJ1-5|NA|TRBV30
CAWSVRQLLLNSNQPQHF
TGTGCCTGGAGTGTACGGCAGCTACTATTGAATAGCAATCAGCCCCAGCATTTT
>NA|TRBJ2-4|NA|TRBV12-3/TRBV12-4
CASSPLEPAKNIQYF
TGTGCCAGCAGCCCCCTCGAGCCTGCCAAAAACATTCAGTACTTC
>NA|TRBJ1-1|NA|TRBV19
CASSSPRTGNTEAFF
TGTGCCAGTAGTAGCCCCCGCACAGGGAACACTGAAGCTTTCTTT
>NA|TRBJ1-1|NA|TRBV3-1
CASSQDLILGAFF
TGTGCCAGCAGCCAAGATCTCATCTTGGGAGCTTTCTTT
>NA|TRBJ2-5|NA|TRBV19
CASSSPGVQKTQYF
TGTGCCAGTAGTTCCCCAGGTGTGCAAAAGACCCAGTACTTC
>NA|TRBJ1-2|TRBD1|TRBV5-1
CASSLARTGDEGYTF
TGCGCCAGCAGTTTGGCCCGGACAGGGGATGAAGGCTACACCTTC
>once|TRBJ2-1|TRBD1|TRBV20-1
CSARDGQGEWDEQFF
TGCAGTGCTAGAGACGGACAGGGGGAGTGGGATGAGCAGTTCTTC
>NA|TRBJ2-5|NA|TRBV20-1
CSAYAGSRAYQETQYF
TGCAGTGCTTATGCCGGGAGCCGAGCGTACCAAGAGACCCAGTACTTC
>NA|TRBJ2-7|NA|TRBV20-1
CSARKRLTGSNYEQYF
TGCAGTGCTAGAAAACGCCTCACGGGGTCGAACTACGAGCAGTACTTC
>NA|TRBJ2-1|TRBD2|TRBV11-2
CASSLREGSLSSSNEQFF
TGTGCCAGCAGCTTGCGGGAGGGCAGCTTGTCTTCGTCTAATGAGCAGTTCTTC
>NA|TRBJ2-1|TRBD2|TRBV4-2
CASSQKGRASGRAGLNEQFF
TGTGCCAGCAGCCAAAAGGGACGGGCTAGCGGGAGGGCCGGCCTAAATGAGCAGTTCTTC
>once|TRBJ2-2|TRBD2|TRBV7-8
CASSAAGGPSGELFF
TGTGCCAGCAGCGCAGCGGGGGGGCCTTCCGGGGAGCTGTTTTTT
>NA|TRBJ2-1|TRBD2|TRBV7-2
CASSLDRGGGREFF
TGTGCCAGCAGCTTAGATCGGGGCGGCGGGAGGGAGTTCTTC
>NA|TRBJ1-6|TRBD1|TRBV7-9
CASSPDRGFPLHF
TGTGCCAGCAGCCCAGACAGGGGGTTTCCCCTCCACTTT
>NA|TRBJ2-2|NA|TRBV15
CATTSSRNTGELFF
TGTGCCACTACCTCGAGCCGGAACACCGGGGAGCTGTTTTTT
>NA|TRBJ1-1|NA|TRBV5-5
CASSLTSTEAFF
TGTGCCAGCAGCTTGACGTCCACTGAAGCTTTCTTT
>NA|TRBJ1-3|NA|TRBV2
CASRLNFGNTIYF
TGTGCCAGCAGGCTAAACTTCGGAAACACCATATATTTT
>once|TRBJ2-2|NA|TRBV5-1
CASFQQGAIRSGSCFF
NA
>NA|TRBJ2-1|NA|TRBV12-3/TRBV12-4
CASSFTREQFF
TGTGCCAGCAGTTTTACCCGTGAGCAGTTCTTC
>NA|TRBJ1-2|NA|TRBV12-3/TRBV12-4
CASSSEANYGYTF
TGTGCCAGCAGTTCGGAAGCTAACTATGGCTACACCTTC
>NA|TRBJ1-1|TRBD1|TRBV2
CASRDGQGGFEAFF
TGTGCCAGCAGAGACGGACAGGGGGGGTTTGAAGCTTTCTTT
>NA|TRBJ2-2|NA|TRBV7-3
CASSLSTVNTGELFF
TGTGCCAGCAGCCTATCGACTGTGAACACCGGGGAGCTGTTTTTT
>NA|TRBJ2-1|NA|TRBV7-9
CASSLASRPLVNEQFF
TGTGCCAGCAGCTTAGCTTCCAGGCCCTTGGTAAATGAGCAGTTCTTC
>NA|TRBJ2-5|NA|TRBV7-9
CASSLEGVTQYF
TGTGCCAGCAGCTTAGAGGGCGTGACCCAGTACTTC
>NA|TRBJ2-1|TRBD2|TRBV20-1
CSAPGTSGASYNEQFF
TGCAGTGCTCCCGGGACTAGCGGAGCCTCCTACAATGAGCAGTTCTTC
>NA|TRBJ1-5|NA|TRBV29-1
CSVDPGVGGPQHF
TGCAGCGTTGACCCGGGGGTTGGTGGGCCCCAGCATTTT
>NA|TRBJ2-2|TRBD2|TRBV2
CASSELRGGTGELFF
TGTGCCAGCAGTGAGTTGCGGGGGGGCACCGGGGAGCTGTTTTTT